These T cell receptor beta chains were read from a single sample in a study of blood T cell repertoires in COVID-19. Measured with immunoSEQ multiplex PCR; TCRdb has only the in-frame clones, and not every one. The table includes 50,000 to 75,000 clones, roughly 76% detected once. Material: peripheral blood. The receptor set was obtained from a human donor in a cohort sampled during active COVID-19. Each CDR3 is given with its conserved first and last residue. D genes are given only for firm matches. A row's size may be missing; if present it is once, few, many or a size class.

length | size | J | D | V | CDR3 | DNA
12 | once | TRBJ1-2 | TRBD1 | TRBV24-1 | CATQGQGSGYTF | TGTGCCACCCAGGGACAGGGGTCCGGCTACACCTTC
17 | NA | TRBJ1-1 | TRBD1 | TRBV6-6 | CASSPLSVTGGLGEAFF | TGTGCCAGCAGTCCCCTTAGTGTGACAGGGGGCTTAGGTGAAGCTTTCTTT
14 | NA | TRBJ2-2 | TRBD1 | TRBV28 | CASSLTGSAGELFF | TGTGCCAGCAGTTTGACAGGGTCGGCCGGGGAGCTGTTTTTT
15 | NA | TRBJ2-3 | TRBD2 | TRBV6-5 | CASRSGLAGTDTQYF | TGTGCCAGCAGATCCGGACTAGCGGGCACAGATACGCAGTATTTT
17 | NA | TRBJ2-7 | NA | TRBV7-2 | CASSQTLSDSRGYEQYF | TGTGCCAGCAGCCAGACGTTATCGGACAGTAGGGGCTACGAGCAGTACTTC
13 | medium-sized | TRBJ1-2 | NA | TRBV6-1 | CASSELGNSRYTF | TGTGCCAGCAGTGAACTCGGGAATTCTCGCTACACCTTC
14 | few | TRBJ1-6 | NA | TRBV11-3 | CASSAGGRNSPLHF | TGTGCCAGCAGCGCCGGGGGGCGTAATTCACCCCTCCACTTT
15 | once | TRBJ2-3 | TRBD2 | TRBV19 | CASSPGGPSGRAQYF | TGTGCCAGTAGCCCAGGGGGACCTAGCGGGAGAGCGCAGTATTTT
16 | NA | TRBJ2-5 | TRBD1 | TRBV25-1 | CASSESPPTGRETQYF | TGTGCCAGCAGTGAATCCCCGCCGACAGGGCGGGAGACCCAGTACTTC
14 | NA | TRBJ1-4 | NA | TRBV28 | CASRLGGEDEKLFF | TGTGCCAGCAGATTGGGGGGGGAGGATGAAAAACTGTTTTTT
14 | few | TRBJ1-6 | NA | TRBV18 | CASSPGQYNSPLHF | TGTGCCAGCTCACCGGGCCAGTATAATTCACCCCTCCACTTT
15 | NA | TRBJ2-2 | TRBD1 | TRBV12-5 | CASGLLQGDTGELFF | TGTGCTAGTGGTTTGCTCCAGGGGGACACCGGGGAGCTGTTTTTT
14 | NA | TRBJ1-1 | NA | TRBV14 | CASSQDVSAGVAFF | TGTGCCAGCAGCCAAGATGTCTCGGCAGGGGTGGCTTTCTTT
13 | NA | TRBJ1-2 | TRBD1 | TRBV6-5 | CASSETGNYGYTF | TGTGCCAGCAGCGAGACAGGGAACTATGGCTACACCTTC
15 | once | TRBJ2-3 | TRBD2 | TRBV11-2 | CASSLGTINTDTQYF | TGTGCCAGCAGCTTGGGGACTATTAACACAGATACGCAGTATTTT
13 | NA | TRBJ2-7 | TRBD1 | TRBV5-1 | CASSLAAGGEQYF | TGCGCCAGCAGCTTGGCCGCAGGGGGCGAGCAGTACTTC
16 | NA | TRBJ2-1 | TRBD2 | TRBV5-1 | CASSLGGLADYNEQFF | TGCGCCAGCAGCTTGGGGGGACTAGCAGACTACAATGAGCAGTTCTTC
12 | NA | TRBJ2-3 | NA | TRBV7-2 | CASSSGRDTQYF | TGTGCCAGCAGCTCCGGTCGTGATACGCAGTATTTT
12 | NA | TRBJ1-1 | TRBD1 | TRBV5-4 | CASSGQGQVAFF | TGTGCCAGCAGCGGACAGGGACAAGTGGCTTTCTTT
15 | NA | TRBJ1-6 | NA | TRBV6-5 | CASTRTSSYNSPLHF | TGTGCCAGCACACGCACAAGCTCCTATAATTCACCCCTCCACTTT
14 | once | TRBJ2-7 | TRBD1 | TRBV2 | CASSGGTGVYEQYF | TGTGCCAGCAGTGGAGGGACAGGGGTGTACGAGCAGTACTTC
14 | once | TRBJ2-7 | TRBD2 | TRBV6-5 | CASSYSWGGYEQYF | TGTGCCAGCAGTTACTCGTGGGGGGGGTACGAGCAGTACTTC
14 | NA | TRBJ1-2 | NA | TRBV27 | CASSADGGDYGYTF | TGTGCCAGCAGCGCGGACGGGGGAGACTATGGCTACACCTTC
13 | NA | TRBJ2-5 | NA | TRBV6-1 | CASSYGGGETQYF | TGTGCCAGCAGCTACGGGGGTGGGGAGACCCAGTACTTC
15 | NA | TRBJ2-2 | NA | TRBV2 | CASSEFEANTGELFF | TGTGCCAGCAGTGAATTTGAGGCGAACACCGGGGAGCTGTTTTTT
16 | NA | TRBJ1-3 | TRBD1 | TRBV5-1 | CASSTQTGLTGNTIYF | TGCGCCAGCAGCACCCAGACAGGGTTAACTGGAAACACCATATATTTT
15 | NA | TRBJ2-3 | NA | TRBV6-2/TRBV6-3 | CASSYSVGNTDTQYF | TGTGCCAGCAGTTACTCGGTCGGGAACACAGATACGCAGTATTTT
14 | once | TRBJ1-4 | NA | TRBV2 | CASSEGDNNEKLFF | TGTGCCAGCAGTGAAGGGGACAATAATGAAAAACTGTTTTTT
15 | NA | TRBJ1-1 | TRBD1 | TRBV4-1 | CASSHLGQTNTEAFF | TGCGCCAGCAGCCACCTGGGACAGACGAACACTGAAGCTTTCTTT
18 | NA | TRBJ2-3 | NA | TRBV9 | CASSVSPQIPSSTDTQYF | TGTGCCAGCAGCGTCTCCCCCCAGATTCCGTCTAGCACAGATACGCAGTATTTT
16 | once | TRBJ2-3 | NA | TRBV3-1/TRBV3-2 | CASSRQLVVGTDTQYF | TGTGCCAGCAGCCGACAACTAGTCGTGGGCACAGATACGCAGTATTTT
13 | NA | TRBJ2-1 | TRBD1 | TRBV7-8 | CASSLARGGEQFF | TGTGCCAGCAGCTTAGCAAGAGGGGGCGAGCAGTTCTTC
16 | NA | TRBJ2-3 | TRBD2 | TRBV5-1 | CASSLAATSVPDTQYF | TGCGCCAGCAGCTTGGCCGCGACTAGCGTGCCAGATACGCAGTATTTT
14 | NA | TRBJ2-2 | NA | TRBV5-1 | CASSTPTNTGELFF | TGCGCCAGCAGCACCCCTACCAACACCGGGGAGCTGTTTTTT
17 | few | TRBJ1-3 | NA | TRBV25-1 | CASSDVGTPRSGNTIYF | TGTGCCAGCAGTGACGTGGGGACACCCCGCTCTGGAAACACCATATATTTT
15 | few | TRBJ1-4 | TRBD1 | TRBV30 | CAWSRLGQGIEKLFF | TGTGCCTGGAGCCGGCTGGGACAGGGGATTGAAAAACTGTTTTTT
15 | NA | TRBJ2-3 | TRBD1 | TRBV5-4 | CASSLEGGRVDTQYF | TGTGCCAGCAGCTTGGAAGGGGGCCGGGTAGATACGCAGTATTTT
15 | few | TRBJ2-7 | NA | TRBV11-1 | CASSFTDSTIYEQYF | TGTGCCAGCAGCTTCACAGACAGCACAATTTACGAGCAGTACTTC
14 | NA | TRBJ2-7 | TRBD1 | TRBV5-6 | CASSLTGGVYEQYF | TGTGCCAGCAGCTTGACAGGGGGCGTCTACGAGCAGTACTTC
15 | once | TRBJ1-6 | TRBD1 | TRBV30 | CAWMVAGGANSPLHF | TGTGCCTGGATGGTGGCAGGGGGTGCGAATTCACCCCTCCACTTT
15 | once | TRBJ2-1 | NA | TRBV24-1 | CATSLQGSGNNEQFF | TGTGCCACCAGCCTACAGGGTTCAGGGAACAATGAGCAGTTCTTC
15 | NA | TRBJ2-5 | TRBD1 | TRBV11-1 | CASSPRTGLGETQYF | TGTGCCAGCAGCCCCCGGACAGGGTTAGGAGAGACCCAGTACTTC
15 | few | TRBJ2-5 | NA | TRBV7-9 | CASSKTTGPQETQYF | TGTGCCAGCAGCAAGACGACAGGACCCCAAGAGACCCAGTACTTC